The next 11 T cell receptor beta chains were all read from a single sample in a study of T cell responses to AZD1222 COVID-19 vaccine (dated by TCRdb to the early 2020s). The time point label corresponds to: about 28 days (+/-7) after the second vaccine dose. Library preparation employed the immunoSEQ multiplex PCR assay. This immuneACCESS table, as held by TCRdb, lists in-frame sequences with V and J called but not all clones. Of the missing ones, under half trace to an unresolved V gene in checked studies; the others have no known cause. The sample data list 95,000 to 100,000 clones, and about four fifths of these were observed just once. The ten largest clonotypes hold 14% of the sample. The sample consisted of peripheral blood, taken 28 days after the second AZD1222 dose. These receptors were collected from an adult who received the AZD1222 COVID-19 vaccine.

V is TRBV27 and J is TRBJ2-7; 8 bases are shared with TRBD1. V lost 7 bases, J lost 6 bases, and 11 bases stayed unmatched. The CDR3 runs 14 residues. From germline, CDR1 is MNHEY and CDR2 SMNVEV (reference sequence). The CDR3 bases are TGTGCCAGCACCAGAAACCAGGGGGCCGGCGAGCAGTACTTC. Its protein is CASTRNQGAGEQYF.

The chain joins TRBV5-1 to TRBJ1-4, with 7 bases fitting TRBD1. CDR1 is SGHRS and CDR2 is YFSETQ in the germline V gene. The J segment lost 4 bases and the V segment lost 3 bases, leaving 6 bases of the junction unmatched. The CDR3 length is 15 residues. CDR3 residues: CASSSGQANNEKLFF. The CDR3 nucleotides are TGCGCCAGCAGCTCCGGACAGGCCAATAATGAAAAACTGTTTTTT.

The chain employs TRBV5-6 and TRBJ2-1; maybe TRBD2 (6 bases). Germline lookup yields CDR1 SGHDT and CDR2 YYEEEE. The CDR3 has 16 residues. V was shortened by 1 base and J by 5 bases, with 16 bases between the two germline ends. CDR3 DNA sequence: TGTGCCAGCAGCTTGATCATAGCGGCAAGCAACAATGAGCAGTTCTTC. Encoded protein: CASSLIIAASNNEQFF.

The J gene is TRBJ2-1, the V gene TRBV29-1; D is undetermined. The length of the CDR3 is 11 residues. With 0 bases removed from V and 7 bases from J, the gap between germline ends came to 4 bases. Germline assignment: CDR1 SQVTM and CDR2 ANQGSEA. The CDR3 protein is CSVEDWNEQFF. In DNA form, the CDR3 reads TGCAGCGTTGAAGATTGGAATGAGCAGTTCTTC.

The rearrangement uses TRBV21-1 and TRBJ1-2. TRBV21-1 constitutes a pseudogene. This CDR3 is 13 amino acids long. The CDR3 here is CASSHLRFYGYTF. The CDR3 DNA reads as TGTGCCAGCAGTCACTTGCGGTTCTATGGCTACACCTTC.

This clone was found a few times. J is TRBJ1-1 and V is TRBV5-1; maybe TRBD1 (5 bases). The length of the CDR3 is 15 residues. Trimming removed 1 base from V and 5 bases from J, with 15 bases in between. Germline lookup yields CDR1 SGHRS and CDR2 YFSETQ. CDR3 DNA sequence: TGCGCCAGCAGCTTGCTGACGGGACCCCGGACTGAAGCTTTCTTT. It codes for CASSLLTGPRTEAFF.

The V call is TRBV30, the J call TRBJ2-1, with D possibly TRBD2 on 6 matching bases. V gave up 4 bases and J gave up 7 bases, with 11 bases separating them. This CDR3 has 12 residues. The germline V gene encodes CDR1 GTSNPN and CDR2 SVGIG (reference sequence). Here the CDR3 reads CAWTNSGNEQFF. The CDR3 nucleotides are TGTGCCTGGACCAATAGCGGTAATGAGCAGTTCTTC.

This clone appeared once. The chain employs TRBV7-2 and TRBJ2-2; D is undetermined. Germline V gene data show CDR1 as SGHTA and CDR2 as FQGNSA. The CDR3 sequence is 15 residues long. V lost 0 bases and J 1 base, leaving 6 bases between the germline ends. CDR3 in DNA: TGTGCCAGCAGCTTAGCGGGGTTGAACACCGGGGAGCTGTTTTTT. It codes for CASSLAGLNTGELFF.

In its sample, this clone was seen a few times. This chain joins TRBV6-5 and TRBJ1-2; possibly TRBD1 for D (6 bases). This CDR3 has 15 amino acids. Germline V lookup: CDR1 MNHEY, CDR2 SVGAGI. Trimming removed 2 bases from V and 6 bases from J, with 16 bases in between. The CDR3 DNA is TGTGCCAGCAGTTACGGTATGGGGGCGTACGATGGCTACACCTTC. This sequence encodes CASSYGMGAYDGYTF.

This rearrangement joins TRBV4-1 to TRBJ2-7; maybe TRBD1 (5 bases). V was shortened by 0 bases and J by 0 bases, with 15 bases between the two germline ends. CDR1 is MGHRA, CDR2 YSYEKL, per germline. This CDR3 spans 17 amino acids. This chain's CDR3 is CASSQDTVTVSSYEQYF. Here the CDR3 DNA reads TGCGCCAGCAGCCAAGACACAGTGACAGTTTCCTCCTACGAGCAGTACTTC.

This chain links TRBV24-1 with TRBJ2-2, with TRBD1 matching 10 bases. The ends lost 3 bases at V and 7 bases at J; junction bases unmatched: 7. Germline V gives CDR1 KGHDR, CDR2 SFDVKD. The CDR3 sequence is 16 residues long. CDR3 protein: CATSDQGTGDDGELFF. CDR3 nucleotides: TGTGCCACCAGTGATCAGGGGACAGGGGATGACGGGGAGCTGTTTTTT.